Sequencing of this T cell receptor (beta chain) was carried out in a study of early T cells in non-severe SARS-CoV-2 infection. Study as a whole: From unsorted whole blood, bulk RNA was sequenced, and the chains remained unpaired. Study-wide results and limits: VDJdb-based annotation leaned toward anti-spike CD8 responses and missed private and CD4 specificities.

A word on this clonotype: Its antigen is not known.

Attachment of unique molecular identifiers to individual cDNA molecules was performed. TCRdb recomputed calls from the 5' RACE reads with MiXCR, one row per CDR3 protein. The profile shows 70,000 to 95,000 distinct CDR3 sequences, 14% to 15% of them singletons. Trimming took 4 bases from V and 5 from J; bases not matched to a gene: 3. This CDR3 is built from 13 residues. Germline V gene data show CDR1 as KGHDR and CDR2 as SFDVKD. What was sequenced was whole blood. This chain connects TRBV24-1 to TRBJ1-1; 7 bases line up with TRBD1. The sequence was obtained from an adult who was a healthcare worker with PCR-confirmed SARS-CoV-2 infection or an uninfected control (not recorded which). The CDR3 here is CATSDRGRTEAFF. The CDR3 bases are TGTGCCACCAGTGACAGGGGGAGAACTGAAGCTTTCTTT.